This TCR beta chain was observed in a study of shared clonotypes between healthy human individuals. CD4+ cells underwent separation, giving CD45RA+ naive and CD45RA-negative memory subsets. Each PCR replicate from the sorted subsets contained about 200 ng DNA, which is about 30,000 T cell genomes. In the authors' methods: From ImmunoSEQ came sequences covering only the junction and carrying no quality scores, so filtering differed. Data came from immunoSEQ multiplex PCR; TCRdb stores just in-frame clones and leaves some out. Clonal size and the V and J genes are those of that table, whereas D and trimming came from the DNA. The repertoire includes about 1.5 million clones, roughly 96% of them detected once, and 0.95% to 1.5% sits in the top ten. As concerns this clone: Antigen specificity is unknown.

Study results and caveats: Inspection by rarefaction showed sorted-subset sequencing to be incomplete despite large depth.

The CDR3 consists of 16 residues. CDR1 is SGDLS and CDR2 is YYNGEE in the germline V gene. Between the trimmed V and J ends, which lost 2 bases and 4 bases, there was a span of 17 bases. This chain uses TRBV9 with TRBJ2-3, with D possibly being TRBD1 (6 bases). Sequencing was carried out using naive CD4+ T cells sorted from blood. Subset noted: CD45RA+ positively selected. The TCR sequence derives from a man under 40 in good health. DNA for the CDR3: TGTGCCAGCAGCGTTGCAGGGGCCCCGTCATCAGATACGCAGTATTTT. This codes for CASSVAGAPSSDTQYF.